This record looks at one TCR beta chain sequence and its context. The antigen is unknown. Germline V gene lookup returns CDR1 SGHNT and CDR2 YYREEE (reference sequence). The CDR3 is 14 residues long. Between the trimmed V and J ends, which lost 6 bases and 3 bases, there was a span of 15 bases. Assay: immunoSEQ multiplex PCR; the TCRdb copy retains only in-frame clones and omits some. The sample gives 50,000 to 75,000 clones, more than 70% of which show up once; approximately 12% is in the top ten. All trial patients relapsed after autologous stem cell transplantation. The data were obtained in a study of PD-1 blockade in classical Hodgkin lymphoma. Study-level points and caveats: Diminished baseline TCR diversity has been reported in newly diagnosed patients relative to healthy donors. Newly diagnosed patients and complete responders had comparable diversity at baseline. The origin of the repertoire differences remains undefined, with disease activity or prior therapy as possible causes. Patients with an early start, nivolumab under 1 year after ASCT, were excluded.

The clonotype originates from a human donor with classical Hodgkin lymphoma. The chain combines TRBV5-4 with TRBJ1-2; possibly TRBD1 for D (5 bases). Here the sequenced sample was peripheral blood mononuclear cells (PBMCs), taken at baseline. The DNA of the CDR3 is TGTGCCAGCACCGCTTTGGGGGACGACTATGGCTACACCTTC. It encodes CASTALGDDYGYTF. Complete variable domain (other parts from reference TRBV5-4 and TRBJ1-2): ETGVTQSPTHLIKTRGQQVTLRCSSQSGHNTVSWYQQALGQGPQFIFQYYREEENGRGNFPPRFSGLQFPNYSSELNVNALELDDSALYLCASTALGDDYGYTFGSGTRLTVV.